Presented here are 31 T cell receptor beta chains from one specimen sequenced in a study of blood T cell repertoires in COVID-19. The assay was immunoSEQ multiplex PCR, and TCRdb's table has in-frame clones only and misses some. The sample holds 280,000 or so clones, under 90% seen once. Source material: PBMCs or T cells enriched from blood (not recorded which). The receptors come from a woman aged 50 to 60 who had been exposed to COVID-19.

The chain uses TRBV5-1 and TRBJ2-3; 7 bases fit TRBD2. Per the germline V gene, CDR1 is SGHRS and CDR2 is YFSETQ. This CDR3 region has 15 residues. V gave up 2 bases and J gave up 2 bases; unmatched junction bases: 5. The chain's CDR3 is CASSLGLVFTDTQYF. CDR3 nucleotides: TGCGCCAGCAGCTTAGGACTAGTTTTCACAGATACGCAGTATTTT.

The rearrangement uses TRBV28 and TRBJ2-6, with a possible D match to TRBD1 (5 bases). Trimming took 3 bases from V and 5 from J, leaving 8 bases between them. The CDR3 contains 14 residues. The germline gives CDR1 MDHEN, CDR2 SYDVKM. CDR3 sequence: CASSFQDRANVLTF. CDR3 DNA sequence: TGTGCCAGCAGTTTCCAGGACAGGGCCAACGTCCTGACTTTC.

V is TRBV18 and J is TRBJ1-1; D remains unclear. V was clipped by 3 bases and J by 1 base, with 6 bases between them. The CDR3 is 13 amino acids. The V gene's germline CDR1 is KGHSH and CDR2 LQKENI. The CDR3 nucleotides read TGTGCCAGCTCACCTGCGCAGAACACTGAAGCTTTCTTT. Translated: CASSPAQNTEAFF. Full variable domain (missing parts from reference TRBV18 and TRBJ1-1): NAGVMQNPRHLVRRRGQEARLRCSPMKGHSHVYWYRQLPEEGLKFMVYLQKENIIDESGMPKERFSAEFPKEGPSILRIQQVVRGDSAAYFCASSPAQNTEAFFGQGTRLTVV.

To note about this clone: The conserved final phenylalanine or tryptophan is absent from the CDR3, which likely points to a read error. No DNA is shown, since the ends of the CDR3 on it are uncertain; the CDR3 is the one TCRdb lists. The chain has TRBV11-3 and TRBJ1-2; the DNA was not used to check the table's D call, TRBD1. The CDR3 spans 10 residues, counting both ends. Germline V gives CDR1 SGHNT, CDR2 YENEEA. The CDR3 region is CASSFPLFQV.

V and J are TRBV29-1 and TRBJ2-1, with 7 bases lining up with TRBD1. Germline V CDR1 and CDR2: SQVTM, ANQGSEA. V lost 6 bases to trimming and J lost 0 bases; unmatched junction nucleotides: 2. CDR3 length: 13 amino acids. CDR3 nucleotide sequence: TGCAGCGTCCGGGACAGCTCCTACAATGAGCAGTTCTTC. The encoded protein is CSVRDSSYNEQFF.

The chain couples TRBV5-1 to TRBJ1-1, with 7 bases lining up with TRBD1. This CDR3 spans 12 amino acids. V dropped 5 bases and J dropped 4; count of bases not matched to a gene: 2. In germline, CDR1 is SGHRS, CDR2 YFSETQ. CDR3 amino acids: CASRTGPTEAFF. The CDR3 DNA follows: TGCGCCAGCAGGACAGGGCCCACTGAAGCTTTCTTT.

The chain recombines TRBV11-2 with TRBJ2-6, with 7 bases that match TRBD2. V lost 10 bases and J lost 1; bases outside the gene matches: 4. CDR3 length: 14 amino acids. Germline V gene lookup returns CDR1 SGHAT and CDR2 FQNNGV. The CDR3 spells CATRGVSGANVLTF. In DNA, the CDR3 is TGTGCCACCCGGGGGGTGTCTGGGGCCAACGTCCTGACTTTC.

The chain recombines TRBV9 with TRBJ2-2; 8 nucleotides line up with TRBD2. V shed 0 bases, J shed 9 bases, and the junction held 13 bases outside the gene matches. Germline assignment: CDR1 SGDLS and CDR2 YYNGEE. The CDR3 has 17 residues. The CDR3 here is CASSVVGSGGPTRELFF. The CDR3 nucleotides read TGTGCCAGCAGCGTAGTGGGGAGCGGGGGCCCCACAAGGGAGCTGTTTTTT.

The chain joins TRBV5-1 to TRBJ2-1; 7 nucleotides agree with TRBD1. Germline CDR1 is SGHRS and CDR2 is YFSETQ. The CDR3 runs to 14 residues. J lost 4 bases, V lost 8 bases, and 9 bases had no gene match. CDR3 nucleotide sequence: TGCGCCAGTATGGCCGGACAGGCATACAATGAGCAGTTCTTC. Protein: CASMAGQAYNEQFF.

The J gene is TRBJ2-5, the V gene TRBV5-4, with D possibly matching TRBD1 (5 bases). The CDR3 is 14 amino acids. Trimming stripped 2 bases from V and 6 bases from J, with 14 bases between. CDR1 and CDR2 from the germline V gene are SGHNT and YYREEE (reference sequence). The CDR3 sequence is CASSFGREGQTQYF. The CDR3 DNA reads TGTGCCAGCAGCTTTGGCAGGGAAGGACAGACCCAGTACTTC.

This clone was seen just once. The V and J genes are TRBV19 and TRBJ2-7; TRBD1 is a possible D gene (5 bases). Germline CDR1 reads LNHDA; CDR2 reads SQIVND (reference sequence). V was trimmed by 3 bases and J by 6 bases, leaving 12 bases between them. The CDR3 has 13 amino acids. Here the CDR3 reads CASSILDGAEQYF. The CDR3 DNA is TGTGCCAGTAGTATCCTCGATGGGGCCGAGCAGTACTTC. Combining the CDR3 with reference TRBV19 and TRBJ2-7 gives the whole variable domain DGGITQSPKYLFRKEGQNVTLSCEQNLNHDAMYWYRQDPGQGLRLIYYSQIVNDFQKGDIAEGYSVSREKKESFPLTVTSAQKNPTAFYLCASSILDGAEQYFGPGTRLTVT.

This chain uses TRBV29-1 with TRBJ2-3, with D maybe TRBD2 (5 bases). The CDR3 covers 14 residues. Germline loops: CDR1 SQVTM, CDR2 ANQGSEA. The V end was cut by 3 bases, the J end by 4 bases, with 14 bases between. The CDR3 loop is CSVDFSPRADTQYF. In DNA form, the CDR3 reads TGCAGCGTTGATTTCTCCCCGCGGGCAGATACGCAGTATTTT.

V and J are TRBV6-2 or TRBV6-3 and TRBJ1-5; D remains unclear. CDR3 length equals 15 residues. Germline assignment: CDR1 MNHEY and CDR2 SVGEGT. The germline V and J ends were trimmed by 2 bases and 2 bases, with 10 bases remaining between them. The CDR3: CASSYDPYGNQPQHF. In DNA, the CDR3 is TGTGCCAGCAGTTACGATCCCTATGGCAATCAGCCCCAGCATTTT.

CDR3: CATSEKTSGTYNEQFF. In DNA form, the CDR3 reads TGTGCCACCAGTGAGAAGACTAGCGGCACCTACAATGAGCAGTTCTTC. This chain uses TRBV24-1 with TRBJ2-1; 9 nucleotides agree with TRBD2. The junction had 5 bases not matched to a gene; V was cut back by 4 bases and J by 2 bases. Germline V gene data show CDR1 as KGHDR and CDR2 as SFDVKD. The CDR3 extends over 16 amino acids.

The rearrangement joins TRBV3-1 (or the pseudogene TRBV3-2) to TRBJ1-2, with D unclear. Germline V gene sequence: CDR1 LGHDT, CDR2 YNNKEL (reference sequence). The CDR3 extends over 13 amino acids. Trimming removed 0 bases from V and 7 bases from J, with 9 bases in between. CDR3 DNA sequence: TGTGCCAGCAGCCAAGAGAGTCCTCTTGGCTACACCTTC. Its translation is CASSQESPLGYTF.

The rearrangement uses TRBV27 and TRBJ2-2; D not resolved. Germline V gene sequence: CDR1 MNHEY, CDR2 SMNVEV (reference sequence). The CDR3 contains 13 residues. V dropped 1 base and J dropped 5 bases, with 5 bases sitting between them. The CDR3 nucleotides are TGTGCCAGCAGTTTATGGAGTACCGGGGAGCTGTTTTTT. Translated: CASSLWSTGELFF.

The genes are TRBV5-1 and TRBJ1-1, with 7 bases fitting TRBD1. V lost 4 bases, J lost 2 bases, and 11 bases stayed unmatched. CDR1 and CDR2 (germline): SGHRS, YFSETQ. This CDR3 has 16 amino acids. CDR3 bases: TGCGCCAGCAGCGAAAATCCAGACAGGGTTAACACTGAAGCTTTCTTT. Translation: CASSENPDRVNTEAFF.

The chain carries TRBV18 and TRBJ2-3; 13 bases are a match to TRBD2. Losses at the gene ends were 4 bases for V and 1 base for J; bases not matched to a gene: 5. The CDR3 has 17 residues. CDR1 is KGHSH and CDR2 is LQKENI in the germline V gene. DNA for the CDR3: TGTGCCAGCTCACTAACCGGACTAGCGGGGGGCACAGATACGCAGTATTTT. Its protein is CASSLTGLAGGTDTQYF.

The chain uses TRBV27 and TRBJ2-4; D remains unclear. This CDR3 comprises 14 residues. The V and J ends lost 5 bases and 0 bases respectively, with 8 bases between them. Germline CDR1 reads MNHEY; CDR2 reads SMNVEV (reference sequence). The CDR3 spells CASSLTPAKNIQYF. For the CDR3, the DNA is TGTGCCAGCAGTCTGACTCCAGCCAAAAACATTCAGTACTTC.

V is TRBV5-6 and J is TRBJ2-2, with 7 nucleotides matching TRBD2. Germline CDR1 and CDR2: SGHDT and YYEEEE. The CDR3 loop spans 16 amino acids. The V and J ends lost 0 bases and 3 bases, in that order; junction bases with no gene match: 5. CDR3 loop: CASSLGLAADTGELFF. The CDR3 DNA reads as TGTGCCAGCAGCTTGGGGCTAGCGGCGGACACCGGGGAGCTGTTTTTT.

The rearrangement links TRBV7-9 to TRBJ2-3; 11 bases match TRBD2. This CDR3 spans 15 amino acids. In germline, CDR1 is SEHNR, CDR2 FQNEAQ (reference sequence). The V gene end was trimmed by 2 bases and the J gene end by 3 bases; junction bases not matched to a gene: 1. Here the CDR3 reads CASSLRLAGTDTQYF. For the CDR3, the DNA is TGTGCCAGCAGCTTACGACTAGCGGGGACAGATACGCAGTATTTT. Full variable domain (remainder filled in from reference TRBV7-9 and TRBJ2-3): DTGVSQNPRHKITKRGQNVTFRCDPISEHNRLYWYRQTLGQGPEFLTYFQNEAQLEKSRLLSDRFSAERPKGSFSTLEIQRTEQGDSAMYLCASSLRLAGTDTQYFGPGTRLTVL.

The chain uses TRBV11-2 and TRBJ1-6; TRBD1 might be the D (6 bases). CDR1 is SGHAT, CDR2 FQNNGV, per germline. With 6 bases removed from V and 7 bases from J, the gap between germline ends came to 16 bases. The CDR3 runs to 15 residues. CDR3 loop: CASRTHTGKNSPLHF. The CDR3, as DNA: TGTGCCAGCAGAACCCACACAGGGAAGAATTCACCCCTCCACTTT. Full variable domain (rest looked up from reference TRBV11-2 and TRBJ1-6): EAGVAQSPRYKIIEKRQSVAFWCNPISGHATLYWYQQILGQGPKLLIQFQNNGVVDDSQLPKDRFSAERLKGVDSTLKIQPAKLEDSAVYLCASRTHTGKNSPLHFGNGTRLTVT.

The rearrangement joins TRBV4-1 to TRBJ1-6, with TRBD1 matching over 11 bases. This CDR3 comprises 17 residues. Germline V gives CDR1 MGHRA, CDR2 YSYEKL. J lost 8 bases, V lost 2 bases, and 8 bases had no gene match. The CDR3 here is CASSQHRGQGVDSPLHF. In DNA, the CDR3 is TGCGCCAGCAGCCAACACCGGGGACAGGGGGTCGATTCACCCCTCCACTTT.

In regard to this clone: Other nucleotide sequences in the sample specify the same CDR3. The rearrangement uses TRBV27 and TRBJ1-5, with 7 bases fitting TRBD1. In germline, CDR1 is MNHEY, CDR2 SMNVEV (reference sequence). This CDR3 has 14 residues. V shed 5 bases, J shed 2 bases, and the junction held 3 bases outside the gene matches. CDR3 sequence reads: CASSPGQGNQPQHF. In nucleotides, the CDR3 is TGTGCCAGCAGTCCCGGACAGGGCAATCAGCCCCAGCATTTT.

J is TRBJ2-1 and V is TRBV4-2; 9 bases fit TRBD2. The CDR3 runs to 16 residues. CDR1 LGHNA and CDR2 YNFKEQ come from the germline V gene. Trimming cost V 0 bases and J 4 bases; bases outside gene matches: 4. Here the CDR3 reads CASSQDRAGGYNEQFF. CDR3 nucleotides: TGTGCCAGCAGCCAAGATAGAGCGGGGGGATACAATGAGCAGTTCTTC.

This clone was seen a handful of times. This chain connects TRBV10-1 to TRBJ1-5, with TRBD1 identical over 8 bases. In germline, CDR1 is WNHNN, CDR2 SYGVQD (reference sequence). Trimming removed 8 bases from V and 2 bases from J; junction bases left unmatched: 5. This CDR3 spans 14 amino acids. The CDR3 nucleotides are TGCGCCAGCGGCGGACAGGGACGCAATCAGCCCCAGCATTTT. Translation gives CASGGQGRNQPQHF.

This clone was seen only a few times. The genes are TRBV4-2 and TRBJ2-3, with a tentative D call TRBD2 (6 bases). Looked up from germline, CDR1 is LGHNA and CDR2 is YNFKEQ. This CDR3 has 15 residues. V lost 0 bases and J lost 0, with 7 bases in between. In DNA, the CDR3 is TGTGCCAGCAGCCAAGAGGGAGGTAGCACAGATACGCAGTATTTT. Translating gives CASSQEGGSTDTQYF.

This clone came up once. The chain is built from TRBV18 and TRBJ1-4; the D gene is possibly TRBD1 (6 bases). Per the germline V gene, CDR1 is KGHSH and CDR2 is LQKENI. This CDR3 comprises 13 residues. V lost 10 bases and J 3 bases, leaving 12 bases between the germline ends. The CDR3 bases are TGTGCCACGACACAGGGTGCTAATGAAAAACTGTTTTTT. Translated: CATTQGANEKLFF.

The chain is built from TRBV28 and TRBJ2-4; TRBD2 agrees at 15 bases. In germline, CDR1 is MDHEN, CDR2 SYDVKM. The CDR3 loop spans 17 amino acids. V lost 4 bases, J lost 7 bases, and 8 bases stayed unmatched. For the CDR3, the DNA is TGTGCCAGCAGTTATTCGGGACTAGCGGGGGGTGGGAACATTCAGTACTTC. Amino acids: CASSYSGLAGGGNIQYF.

The CDR3 sequence is CAWKTGVNSPLHF. For the CDR3, the DNA is TGTGCCTGGAAGACAGGGGTTAATTCACCCCTCCACTTT. The chain couples TRBV30 to TRBJ1-6; 8 bases map to TRBD1. Per germline, CDR1 GTSNPN and CDR2 SVGIG (reference sequence). The CDR3 is 13 residues long. Unmatched junction bases numbered 2, after V lost 4 bases and J lost 6 bases. The entire variable domain, with the rest obtained from reference TRBV30 and TRBJ1-6, is as follows: SQTIHQWPATLVQPVGSPLSLECTVEGTSNPNLYWYRQAAGRGLQLLFYSVGIGQISSEVPQNLSASRPQDRQFILSSKKLLLSDSGFYLCAWKTGVNSPLHFGNGTRLTVT.

The J gene is TRBJ2-1, the V gene TRBV6-2 or TRBV6-3; a weak D match, TRBD2 (5 bases). The CDR3 has 17 residues. Trimming took 2 bases from V and 8 from J, leaving 22 bases between them. In germline, CDR1 is MNHEY, CDR2 SVGEGT. The CDR3 sequence: CASSYLRMPLAGDEQFF. The CDR3 bases are TGTGCCAGCAGTTACCTCCGAATGCCCCTGGCCGGGGATGAGCAGTTCTTC.